Listed below are T cell receptor beta chains from one sample, sequenced in a study of preoperative IRX-2 immunotherapy in early breast cancer. Some clones are missing from TCRdb's copy, which holds only in-frame ones; the method was immunoSEQ multiplex PCR. The data contain more than 30,000 clones, roughly nine tenths of them seen just once; the ten biggest clones take up over 1.5%. The sequencing here drew on tumor tissue, taken after IRX-2 immunotherapy. The receptors originated from a human donor with breast cancer. The CDR3 runs from the conserved cysteine through the conserved F or W. A D gene is named only where the DNA matches it firmly. Rows give clone size only sometimes, using once, few, many, or a class for an expanded clone.

v_gene	d_gene	abundance	j_gene	CDR3nt	CDR3aa
TRBV11-3	-	once	TRBJ2-1	TGTGCCAGCAGTTTACCAACTGGACGGCCCTCCTACAATGAGCAGTTCTTC	CASSLPTGRPSYNEQFF
TRBV14	-	-	TRBJ1-1	TGTGCCAGCAGCCAAGATTGGGGGGAGGTGAACACTGAAGCTTTCTTT	CASSQDWGEVNTEAFF
TRBV19	-	few	TRBJ1-1	TGTGCCAGTAGTATACGCTGGTCCCCGGACACTGAAGCTTTCTTT	CASSIRWSPDTEAFF
TRBV15	TRBD2	-	TRBJ2-2	TGTGCCACCAGCCCTCATCTCGGGGGGGCGAGCGGGGAGCTGTTTTTT	CATSPHLGGASGELFF
TRBV6-8	-	-	TRBJ2-2	TGTGCCAGCAGTTATAAGCCGGGCGGGGAGCTGTTTTTT	CASSYKPGGELFF
TRBV28	-	-	TRBJ2-5	TGTGCCAGCAGACGTACGAGGAGAGAGACCCAGTACTTC	CASRRTRRETQYF
TRBV12-5	TRBD1	-	TRBJ1-5	TGTGCCAGCGTTCTAACAGGGGTAGGCAATCAGCCCCAGCATTTT	CASVLTGVGNQPQHF
TRBV14	-	-	TRBJ2-1	TGTGCCAGCAGCCGTGGCTCCTACAATGAGCAGTTCTTC	CASSRGSYNEQFF
TRBV11-3	TRBD1	-	TRBJ1-1	TGTGCCAGCAGCCCGCCGGGACAGATCAACACTGAAGCTTTCTTT	CASSPPGQINTEAFF
TRBV6-4	TRBD2	-	TRBJ2-2	TGTGCCAGCAGCGGACTAGCGGGGGGGCAGACGTTTTTT	CASSGLAGGQTFF
TRBV11-3	TRBD1	-	TRBJ1-4	TGTGCCAGCAGCCACTCCGGGACAGGACATGAAAAACTGTTTTTT	CASSHSGTGHEKLFF
TRBV19	-	once	TRBJ2-7	TGTGCCAGTAGTATCGGTAGGAGGGGCCTGGACGAGCAGTACTTC	CASSIGRRGLDEQYF
TRBV6-8	-	-	TRBJ1-1	TGTGCCAGCTCTATAAAACCCACCTCTGAAGCTTTCTTT	CASSIKPTSEAFF
TRBV11-3	TRBD1	few	TRBJ1-5	TGTGCCAGCAGCCTAAGGACAGGGTGGTATAGCAATCAGCCCCAGCATTTT	CASSLRTGWYSNQPQHF
TRBV6-8	TRBD1	-	TRBJ2-5	TGTGCCATCAGTGCGACAGGGGGACAAGAGACCCAGTACTTC	CAISATGGQETQYF
TRBV11-3	TRBD1	once	TRBJ2-5	TGTGCCAGCAGCGGCGGGACAGGGTATGGAGAGACCCAGTACTTC	CASSGGTGYGETQYF
TRBV11-3	-	once	TRBJ2-3	TGTGCCAGCAGCTCTATCCTAGACACAGGACCCACGCAGTATTTT	CASSSILDTGPTQYF
TRBV25-1	-	-	TRBJ1-1	TGTGCCAGCAGTGACCTGGGGGCTGGGTCTGAAGCTTTCTTT	CASSDLGAGSEAFF
TRBV6-8	TRBD2	-	TRBJ2-1	TGTGCCAGCAGTTATAGCCCTAGCGGGAGCGCCTACAATGAGCAGTTCTTC	CASSYSPSGSAYNEQFF
TRBV6-8	-	-	TRBJ1-1	TGTGCCAGCAGTCGGGGACGGGTGAACACTGAAGCTTTCTTT	CASSRGRVNTEAFF
TRBV6-8	-	-	TRBJ1-5	TGTGCCAGCAGGAGGGCCAGCAATCAGCCCCAGCATTTT	CASRRASNQPQHF
TRBV7-1	-	-	TRBJ1-5	TGTGCCAGCAGCAAACACAGGGTGAGGGAGCCCCAGCATTTT	CASSKHRVREPQHF
TRBV11-3	-	once	TRBJ1-6	TGTGCCAGCAGCTTAAGGCGGGCAGGGACTAATTCACCCCTCCACTTT	CASSLRRAGTNSPLHF
TRBV9	-	-	TRBJ2-6	TGTGCCAGCAGTGACGGCGTGGGCTCTGGGGCTAACGTCCTGACTTTC	CASSDGVGSGANVLTF
TRBV18	-	-	TRBJ2-7	TGTGCCAGCTCACCAACAGGACCGTCGACCTACGAGCAGTACTTC	CASSPTGPSTYEQYF
TRBV30	-	-	TRBJ1-1	TGTGCCTGGAGCCCATTCGAGAACACTGAAGCTTTCTTT	CAWSPFENTEAFF
TRBV18	-	-	TRBJ2-1	TGTGCCAGCTCACCTATCCTTCTAGCGAGCTCCTACAATGAGCAGTTCTTC	CASSPILLASSYNEQFF
TRBV7-1	-	-	TRBJ2-6	TGTGCCAGCAGCAAGACTCAGGGGACCCCTGGAGCCAACGTCCTGACTTTC	CASSKTQGTPGANVLTF
TRBV18	-	-	TRBJ1-3	TGTGCCAGCTCACCACCGACAGTCTCTGGAAACACCATATATTTT	CASSPPTVSGNTIYF
TRBV5-1	TRBD1	-	TRBJ1-1	TGCGCCAGCAGCTGGGTACAGGGGGTGGCCACTGAAGCTTTCTTT	CASSWVQGVATEAFF
TRBV6-8	-	-	TRBJ1-3	TGTGCCATCAGCTTACAGGGCCTCTCTGGAAACACCATATATTTT	CAISLQGLSGNTIYF